A selection of T cell receptor beta chains follows, all from one sample in a study of blood T cell repertoires in COVID-19. Profiling relied on immunoSEQ multiplex PCR, and the TCRdb table lists in-frame clones only, not all of them. The sample holds 150,000 or so clones, 86% seen once. The sequencing sample was made of PBMCs or T cells enriched from blood (not recorded which). The origin of the receptors is a man aged 50 to 59 who had recovered from COVID-19. CDR3s include the opening cysteine and the closing phenylalanine or tryptophan. Fields, in order: V gene, J gene, D gene, CDR3 length, clone size, CDR3 protein, CDR3 DNA. A D gene is named only where the DNA matches it firmly. Expanded clones get a size class; other rows say once, few or many, or leave the size out.

>TRBV21-1|TRBJ2-7|.|13|.
CASSKGSVCEQYF
TGTGCCAGCAGCAAAGGGAGTGTTTGCGAGCAGTACTTC
>TRBV5-4|TRBJ1-2|TRBD1|15|.
CASSWPGQGAYGYTF
TGTGCCAGCAGCTGGCCGGGACAGGGGGCTTATGGCTACACCTTC
>TRBV7-2|TRBJ1-6|TRBD1|16|.
CASSLFQGQGKSPLHF
TGTGCCAGCAGCTTATTCCAGGGACAGGGGAAGTCACCCCTCCACTTT
>TRBV7-8|TRBJ2-2|TRBD2|15|.
CASSSRTSLTGELFF
TGTGCCAGCAGTTCCCGGACTAGCTTAACCGGGGAGCTGTTTTTT
>TRBV28|TRBJ2-4|.|14|once
CASSSGVPKNIQYF
TGTGCCAGCAGTTCGGGGGTTCCCAAAAACATTCAGTACTTC
>TRBV6-6|TRBJ1-3|.|13|.
CASAAESGNTIYF
TGTGCCAGCGCGGCAGAATCTGGAAACACCATATATTTT
>TRBV30|TRBJ1-1|.|18|.
CAWIFLNPWDVGATEAFF
TGTGCCTGGATCTTCCTAAACCCTTGGGACGTGGGGGCCACTGAAGCTTTCTTT
>TRBV2|TRBJ2-2|TRBD2|14|.
CASRGTSGTGELFF
TGTGCCAGCAGGGGGACTAGTGGGACCGGGGAGCTGTTTTTT
>TRBV11-2|TRBJ2-5|TRBD2|16|.
CASSFLLAGAQETQYF
TGTGCCAGCAGCTTCCTCCTAGCGGGAGCCCAAGAGACCCAGTACTTC
>TRBV2|TRBJ2-3|TRBD2|19|.
CASSAPFLAGVYSTDTQYF
TGTGCCAGCTCGGCTCCCTTCTTAGCGGGGGTTTACAGCACAGATACGCAGTATTTT
>TRBV5-8|TRBJ2-3|.|15|.
CASSSRTAATDTQYF
TGTGCCAGCAGCTCTAGGACAGCCGCCACAGATACGCAGTATTTT
>TRBV28|TRBJ2-2|TRBD2|15|.
CASSLGLAGTGELFF
TGTGCCAGCTCCTTGGGACTAGCTGGCACCGGGGAGCTGTTTTTT
>TRBV30|TRBJ1-1|.|14|.
CAWSVRGGNTEAFF
TGTGCCTGGAGTGTACGGGGGGGTAACACTGAAGCTTTCTTT
>TRBV7-2|TRBJ2-3|TRBD2|16|.
CASSFVLAGTTDTQYF
TGTGCCAGCAGCTTCGTCCTAGCGGGGACCACAGATACGCAGTATTTT
>TRBV19|TRBJ1-1|.|13|.
CASSKQGNTEAFF
TGTGCCAGTAGTAAACAGGGTAACACTGAAGCTTTCTTT
>TRBV4-3|TRBJ1-1|.|14|once
CASSHARRSSEAFF
TGCGCCAGCAGCCACGCTCGGCGGAGCAGTGAAGCTTTCTTT
>TRBV7-2|TRBJ2-3|TRBD2|15|.
CASTISGGDTDTQYF
TGTGCCAGCACCATTAGCGGGGGGGACACAGATACGCAGTATTTT
>TRBV6-1|TRBJ1-6|.|14|few
CASSDHRQNSPLHF
TGTGCCAGCAGTGACCACAGACAAAATTCACCCCTCCACTTT